Sequencing of this T cell receptor (beta chain) was carried out in a study of PD-L1 blockade in urothelial cancer. This CDR3 is built from 13 residues. Trimming cost V 4 bases and J 6 bases, with 12 bases left between them. The germline CDR1 and CDR2 sequences are SQVTM and ANQGSEA. Spiking each PCR with synthetic TCR analog templates was performed. Clones were read by immunoSEQ multiplex PCR, and TCRdb kept only the in-frame ones, dropping some. The profile shows about 100,000 clones, around 82% of them singletons. This chain connects TRBV29-1 to TRBJ1-4, with TRBD1 as a possible D gene (5 bases). The source is a man in his fifties or sixties with urothelial cancer. Source: PBMCs, taken around atezolizumab (anti-PD-L1) treatment. The CDR3 protein is CSVGAGSYEKLFF. The CDR3 nucleotides are TGCAGCGTTGGGGCAGGGTCGTATGAAAAACTGTTTTTT.